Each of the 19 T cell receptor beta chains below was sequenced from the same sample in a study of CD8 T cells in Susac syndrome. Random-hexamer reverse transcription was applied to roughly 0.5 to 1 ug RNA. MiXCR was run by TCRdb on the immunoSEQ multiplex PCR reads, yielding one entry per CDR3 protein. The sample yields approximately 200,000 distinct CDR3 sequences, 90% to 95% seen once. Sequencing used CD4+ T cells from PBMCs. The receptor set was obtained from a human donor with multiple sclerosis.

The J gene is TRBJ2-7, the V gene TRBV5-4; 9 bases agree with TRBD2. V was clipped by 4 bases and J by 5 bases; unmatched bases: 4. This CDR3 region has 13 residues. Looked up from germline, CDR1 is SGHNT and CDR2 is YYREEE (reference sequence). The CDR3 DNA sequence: TGTGCCAGCAGCATGGGACTAGCTAACGAGCAGTACTTC. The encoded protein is CASSMGLANEQYF.

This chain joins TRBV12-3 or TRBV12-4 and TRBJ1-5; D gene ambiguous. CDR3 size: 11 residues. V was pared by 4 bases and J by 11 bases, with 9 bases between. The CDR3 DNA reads TGTGCCAGCAGTTCTGGCGTAGCCCAGCATTTT. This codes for CASSSGVAQHF.

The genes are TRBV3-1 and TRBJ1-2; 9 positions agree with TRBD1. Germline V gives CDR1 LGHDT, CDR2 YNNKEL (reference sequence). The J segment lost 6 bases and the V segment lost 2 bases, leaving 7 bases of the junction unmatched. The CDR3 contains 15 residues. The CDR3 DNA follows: TGTGCCAGCAGCCAAAGGGGACAGGGAACGGATGGCTACACCTTC. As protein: CASSQRGQGTDGYTF.

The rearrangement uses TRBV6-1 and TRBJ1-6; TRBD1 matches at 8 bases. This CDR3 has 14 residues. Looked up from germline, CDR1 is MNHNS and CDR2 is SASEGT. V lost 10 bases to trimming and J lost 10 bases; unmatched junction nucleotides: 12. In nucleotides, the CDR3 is TGTGCCACCCGGCTTCGGACAGGGAGGTCACCCCTCCACTTT. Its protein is CATRLRTGRSPLHF.

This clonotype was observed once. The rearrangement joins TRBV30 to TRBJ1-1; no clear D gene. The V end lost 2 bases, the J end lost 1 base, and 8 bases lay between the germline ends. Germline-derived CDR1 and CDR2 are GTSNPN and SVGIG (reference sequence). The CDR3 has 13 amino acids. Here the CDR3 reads CAWSFDGNTEAFF. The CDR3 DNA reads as TGTGCCTGGAGTTTCGATGGGAACACTGAAGCTTTCTTT.

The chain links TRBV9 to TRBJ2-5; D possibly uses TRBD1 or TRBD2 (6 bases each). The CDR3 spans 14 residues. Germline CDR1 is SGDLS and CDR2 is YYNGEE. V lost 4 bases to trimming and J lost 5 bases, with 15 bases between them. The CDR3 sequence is CASSPEGGGETQYF. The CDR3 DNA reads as TGTGCCAGCAGCCCAGAGGGGGGCGGGGAGACCCAGTACTTC. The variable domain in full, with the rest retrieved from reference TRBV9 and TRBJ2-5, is DSGVTQTPKHLITATGQRVTLRCSPRSGDLSVYWYQQSLDQGLQFLIQYYNGEERAKGNILERFSAQQFPDLHSELNLSSLELGDSALYFCASSPEGGGETQYFGPGTRLLVL.

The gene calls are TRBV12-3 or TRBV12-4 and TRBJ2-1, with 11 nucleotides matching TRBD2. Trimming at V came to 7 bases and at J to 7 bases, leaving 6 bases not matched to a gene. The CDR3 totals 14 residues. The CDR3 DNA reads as TGTGCCAGCACTACACTAGCGGGAGCTAATGAGCAGTTCTTC. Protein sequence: CASTTLAGANEQFF.

The CDR3 sequence: CAWSVVGGQVNYNSPLHF. The CDR3 region has the DNA TGTGCCTGGAGTGTTGTGGGGGGACAGGTGAATTATAATTCACCCCTCCACTTT. The V and J genes are TRBV30 and TRBJ1-6, with TRBD1 identical over 8 bases. The germline V gene encodes CDR1 GTSNPN and CDR2 SVGIG (reference sequence). With 0 bases clipped from V and 4 bases from J, the junction kept 11 bases outside the gene matches. This CDR3 region has 18 residues.

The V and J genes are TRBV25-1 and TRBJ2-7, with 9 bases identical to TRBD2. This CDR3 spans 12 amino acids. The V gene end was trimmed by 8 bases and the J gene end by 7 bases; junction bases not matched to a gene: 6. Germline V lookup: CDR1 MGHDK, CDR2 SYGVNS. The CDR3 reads CASGTSQPEQYF. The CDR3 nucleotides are TGTGCCAGCGGGACTAGCCAGCCGGAGCAGTACTTC.

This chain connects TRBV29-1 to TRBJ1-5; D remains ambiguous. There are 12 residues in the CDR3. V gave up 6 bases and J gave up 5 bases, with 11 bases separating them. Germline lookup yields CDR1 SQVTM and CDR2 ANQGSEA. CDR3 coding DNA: TGCAGCGTGGCCGGGCCTTATCAGCCCCAGCATTTT. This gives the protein CSVAGPYQPQHF.

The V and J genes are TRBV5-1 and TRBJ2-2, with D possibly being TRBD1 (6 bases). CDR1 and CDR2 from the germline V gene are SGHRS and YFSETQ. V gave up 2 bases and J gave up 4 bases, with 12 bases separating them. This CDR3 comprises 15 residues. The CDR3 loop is CASSFDPQGTGELFF. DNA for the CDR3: TGCGCCAGCAGCTTTGACCCACAGGGCACCGGGGAGCTGTTTTTT.

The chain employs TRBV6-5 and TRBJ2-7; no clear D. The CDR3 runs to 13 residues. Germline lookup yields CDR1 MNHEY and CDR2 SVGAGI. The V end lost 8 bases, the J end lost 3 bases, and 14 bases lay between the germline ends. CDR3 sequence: CASAAAVIYEQYF. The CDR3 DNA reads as TGTGCCAGCGCGGCAGCCGTGATCTACGAGCAGTACTTC.

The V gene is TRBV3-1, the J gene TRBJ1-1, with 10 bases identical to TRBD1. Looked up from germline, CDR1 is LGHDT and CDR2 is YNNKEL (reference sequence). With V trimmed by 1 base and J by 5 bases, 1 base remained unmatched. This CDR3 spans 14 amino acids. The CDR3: CASSQVGQGTEAFF. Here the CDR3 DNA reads TGTGCCAGCAGCCAAGTGGGACAGGGGACTGAAGCTTTCTTT.

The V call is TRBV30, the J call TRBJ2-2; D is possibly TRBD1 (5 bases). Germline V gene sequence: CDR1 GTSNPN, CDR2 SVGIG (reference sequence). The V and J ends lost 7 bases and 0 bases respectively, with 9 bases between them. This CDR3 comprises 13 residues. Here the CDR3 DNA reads TGTGCCTCCCTCAGGGCGAACACCGGGGAGCTGTTTTTT. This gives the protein CASLRANTGELFF. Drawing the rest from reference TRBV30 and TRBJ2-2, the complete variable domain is SQTIHQWPATLVQPVGSPLSLECTVEGTSNPNLYWYRQAAGRGLQLLFYSVGIGQISSEVPQNLSASRPQDRQFILSSKKLLLSDSGFYLCASLRANTGELFFGEGSRLTVL.

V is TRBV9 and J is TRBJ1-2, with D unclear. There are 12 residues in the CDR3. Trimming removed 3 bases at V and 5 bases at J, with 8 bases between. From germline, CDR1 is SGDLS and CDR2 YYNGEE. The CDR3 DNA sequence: TGTGCCAGCAGCGGGGGAATGTATGGCTACACCTTC. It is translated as CASSGGMYGYTF.

CDR3 region: CARGTDYNSPLHF. Here the CDR3 DNA reads TGTGCCCGGGGGACGGATTATAATTCACCCCTCCACTTT. The genes are TRBV30 and TRBJ1-6; maybe TRBD1 (5 bases). Trimming removed 8 bases at V and 4 bases at J, with 12 bases between. The CDR3 contains 13 residues. The V gene's germline CDR1 is GTSNPN and CDR2 SVGIG (reference sequence).

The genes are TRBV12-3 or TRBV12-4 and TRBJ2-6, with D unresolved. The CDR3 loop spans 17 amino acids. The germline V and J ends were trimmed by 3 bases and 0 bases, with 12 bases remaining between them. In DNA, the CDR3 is TGTGCCAGCAGTTTTTTGAGTCGGAGCTCTGGGGCCAACGTCCTGACTTTC. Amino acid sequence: CASSFLSRSSGANVLTF.

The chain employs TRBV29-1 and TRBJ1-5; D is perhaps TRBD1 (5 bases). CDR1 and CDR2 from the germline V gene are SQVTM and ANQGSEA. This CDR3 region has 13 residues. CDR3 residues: CSAGRGTGQPQHF. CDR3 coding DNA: TGCAGTGCGGGACGCGGAACGGGTCAGCCCCAGCATTTT.

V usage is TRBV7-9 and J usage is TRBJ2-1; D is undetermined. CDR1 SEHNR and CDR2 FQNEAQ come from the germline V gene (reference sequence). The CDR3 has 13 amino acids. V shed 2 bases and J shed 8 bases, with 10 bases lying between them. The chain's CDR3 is CASSLSDKDEQFF. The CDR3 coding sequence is TGTGCCAGCAGCTTATCGGATAAGGATGAGCAGTTCTTC.